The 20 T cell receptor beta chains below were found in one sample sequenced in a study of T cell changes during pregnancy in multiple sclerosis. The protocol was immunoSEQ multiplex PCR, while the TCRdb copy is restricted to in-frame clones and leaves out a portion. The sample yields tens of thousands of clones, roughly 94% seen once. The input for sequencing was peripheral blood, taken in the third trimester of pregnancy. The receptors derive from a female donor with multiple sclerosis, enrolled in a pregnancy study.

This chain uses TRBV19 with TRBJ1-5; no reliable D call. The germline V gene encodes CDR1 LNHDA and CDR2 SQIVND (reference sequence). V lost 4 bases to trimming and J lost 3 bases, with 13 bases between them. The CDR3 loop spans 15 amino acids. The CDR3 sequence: CASSTMGVTNQPQHF. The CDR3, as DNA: TGTGCCAGTAGTACGATGGGCGTGACCAATCAGCCCCAGCATTTT.

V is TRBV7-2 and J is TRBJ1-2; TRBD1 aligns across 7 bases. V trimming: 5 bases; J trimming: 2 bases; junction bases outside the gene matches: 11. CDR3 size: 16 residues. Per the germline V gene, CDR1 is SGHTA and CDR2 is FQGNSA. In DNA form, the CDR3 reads TGTGCCAGCAGCCCAGGACCCCGACAGGGCAACTATGGCTACACCTTC. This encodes CASSPGPRQGNYGYTF.

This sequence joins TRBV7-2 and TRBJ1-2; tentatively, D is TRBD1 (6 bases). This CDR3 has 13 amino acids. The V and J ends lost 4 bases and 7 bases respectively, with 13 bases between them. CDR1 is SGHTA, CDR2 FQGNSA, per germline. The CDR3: CASSSSQGGGYTF. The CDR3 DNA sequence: TGTGCCAGCAGCTCCTCACAAGGGGGTGGCTACACCTTC.

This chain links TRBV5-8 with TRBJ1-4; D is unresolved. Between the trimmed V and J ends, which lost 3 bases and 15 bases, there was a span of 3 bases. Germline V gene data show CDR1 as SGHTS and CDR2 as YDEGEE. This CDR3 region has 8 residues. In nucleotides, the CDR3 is TGTGCCAGCAGCTACTTGTTTTTT. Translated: CASSYLFF.

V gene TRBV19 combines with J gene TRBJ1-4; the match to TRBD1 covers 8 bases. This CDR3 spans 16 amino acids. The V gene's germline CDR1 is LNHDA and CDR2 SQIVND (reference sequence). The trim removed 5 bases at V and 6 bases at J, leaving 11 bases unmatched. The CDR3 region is CASSQSGQGRHEKLFF. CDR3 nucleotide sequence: TGTGCCAGTAGTCAAAGCGGACAGGGCAGGCATGAAAAACTGTTTTTT. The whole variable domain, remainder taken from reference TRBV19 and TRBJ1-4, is DGGITQSPKYLFRKEGQNVTLSCEQNLNHDAMYWYRQDPGQGLRLIYYSQIVNDFQKGDIAEGYSVSREKKESFPLTVTSAQKNPTAFYLCASSQSGQGRHEKLFFGSGTQLSVL.

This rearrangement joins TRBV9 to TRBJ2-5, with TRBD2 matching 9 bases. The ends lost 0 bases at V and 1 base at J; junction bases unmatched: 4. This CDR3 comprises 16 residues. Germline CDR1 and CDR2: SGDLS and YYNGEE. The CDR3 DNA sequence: TGTGCCAGCAGCGTAGGGAGCGGGAGGTCCCAAGAGACCCAGTACTTC. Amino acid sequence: CASSVGSGRSQETQYF.

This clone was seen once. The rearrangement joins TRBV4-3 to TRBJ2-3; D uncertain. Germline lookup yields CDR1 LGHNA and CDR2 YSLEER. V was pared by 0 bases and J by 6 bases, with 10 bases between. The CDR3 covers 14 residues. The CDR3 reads CASSQEVVADTQYF. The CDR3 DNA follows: TGCGCCAGCAGCCAAGAGGTAGTCGCGGATACGCAGTATTTT.

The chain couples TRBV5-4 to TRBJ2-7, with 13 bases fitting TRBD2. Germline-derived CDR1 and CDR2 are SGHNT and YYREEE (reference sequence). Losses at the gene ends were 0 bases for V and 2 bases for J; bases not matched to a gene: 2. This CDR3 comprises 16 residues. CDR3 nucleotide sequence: TGTGCCAGCAGCTTGGCCGGGACTAGCGGGACCTACGAGCAGTACTTC. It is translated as CASSLAGTSGTYEQYF.

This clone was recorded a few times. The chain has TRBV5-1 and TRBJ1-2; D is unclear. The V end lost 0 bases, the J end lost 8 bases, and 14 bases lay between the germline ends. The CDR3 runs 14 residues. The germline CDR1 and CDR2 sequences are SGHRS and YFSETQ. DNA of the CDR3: TGCGCCAGCAGCTTGGCGGAGCTTGGTGTCGGCTACACCTTC. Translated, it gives CASSLAELGVGYTF.

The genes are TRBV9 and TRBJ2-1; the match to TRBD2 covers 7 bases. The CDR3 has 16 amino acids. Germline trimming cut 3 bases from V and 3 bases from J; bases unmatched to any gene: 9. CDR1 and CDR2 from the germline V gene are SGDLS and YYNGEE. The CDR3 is CASSAPQGGSYNEQFF. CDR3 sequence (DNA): TGTGCCAGCAGCGCCCCCCAAGGCGGGAGCTACAATGAGCAGTTCTTC. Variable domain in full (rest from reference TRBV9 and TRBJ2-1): DSGVTQTPKHLITATGQRVTLRCSPRSGDLSVYWYQQSLDQGLQFLIQYYNGEERAKGNILERFSAQQFPDLHSELNLSSLELGDSALYFCASSAPQGGSYNEQFFGPGTRLTVL.

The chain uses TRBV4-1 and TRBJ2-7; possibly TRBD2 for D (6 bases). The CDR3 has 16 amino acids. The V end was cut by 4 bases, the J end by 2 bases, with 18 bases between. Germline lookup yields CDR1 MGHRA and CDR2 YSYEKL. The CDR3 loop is CASSPTPSGSPYEQYF. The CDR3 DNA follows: TGCGCCAGCAGCCCCACCCCCAGCGGGTCCCCCTACGAGCAGTACTTC.

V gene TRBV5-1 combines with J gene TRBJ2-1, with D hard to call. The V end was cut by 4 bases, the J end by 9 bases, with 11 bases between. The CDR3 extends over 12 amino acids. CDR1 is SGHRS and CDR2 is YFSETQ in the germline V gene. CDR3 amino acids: CASSPPAAEQFF. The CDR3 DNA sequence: TGCGCCAGCAGCCCGCCGGCGGCTGAGCAGTTCTTC. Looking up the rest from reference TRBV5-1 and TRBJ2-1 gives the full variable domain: KAGVTQTPRYLIKTRGQQVTLSCSPISGHRSVSWYQQTPGQGLQFLFEYFSETQRNKGNFPGRFSGRQFSNSRSEMNVSTLELGDSALYLCASSPPAAEQFFGPGTRLTVL.

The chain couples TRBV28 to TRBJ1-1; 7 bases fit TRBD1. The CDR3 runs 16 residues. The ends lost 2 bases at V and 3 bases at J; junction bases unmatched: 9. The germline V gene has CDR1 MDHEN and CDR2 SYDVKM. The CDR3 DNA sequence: TGTGCCAGCAGTTTAGGCGGCAGGGGGAAGGACACTGAAGCTTTCTTT. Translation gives CASSLGGRGKDTEAFF.

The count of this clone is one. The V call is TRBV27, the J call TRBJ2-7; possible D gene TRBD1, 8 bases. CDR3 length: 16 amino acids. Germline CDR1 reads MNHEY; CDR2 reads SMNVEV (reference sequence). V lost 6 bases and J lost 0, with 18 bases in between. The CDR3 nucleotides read TGTGCCAGCAGCCCGATGGACAGGGACTACTCCTACGAGCAGTACTTC. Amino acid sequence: CASSPMDRDYSYEQYF.

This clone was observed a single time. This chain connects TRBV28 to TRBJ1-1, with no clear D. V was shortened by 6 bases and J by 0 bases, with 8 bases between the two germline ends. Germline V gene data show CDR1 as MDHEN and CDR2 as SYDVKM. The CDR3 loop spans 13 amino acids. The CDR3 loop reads CASRSYMNTEAFF. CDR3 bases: TGTGCCAGCAGGAGCTATATGAACACTGAAGCTTTCTTT.

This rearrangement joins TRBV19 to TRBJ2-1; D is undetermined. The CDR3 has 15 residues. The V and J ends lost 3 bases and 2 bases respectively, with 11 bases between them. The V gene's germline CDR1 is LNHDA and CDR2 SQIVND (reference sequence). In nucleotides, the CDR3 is TGTGCCAGTAGTATGAGGAGTCCTACCTACAATGAGCAGTTCTTC. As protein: CASSMRSPTYNEQFF.

In DNA, the CDR3 is TGCGCCAGCAGCCAGCCGGGACAGGGGTACGAGCAGTACTTC. Amino acid sequence: CASSQPGQGYEQYF. The chain couples TRBV4-3 to TRBJ2-7, with 10 nucleotides matching TRBD1. This CDR3 comprises 14 residues. CDR1 and CDR2 from the germline V gene are LGHNA and YSLEER. V was clipped by 3 bases and J by 4 bases; unmatched bases: 3.

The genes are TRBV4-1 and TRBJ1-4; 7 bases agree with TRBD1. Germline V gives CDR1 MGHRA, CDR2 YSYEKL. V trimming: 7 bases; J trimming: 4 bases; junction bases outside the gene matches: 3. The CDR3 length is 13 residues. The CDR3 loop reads CASKGQLNEKLFF. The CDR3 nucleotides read TGCGCCAGCAAGGGACAGCTTAATGAAAAACTGTTTTTT.

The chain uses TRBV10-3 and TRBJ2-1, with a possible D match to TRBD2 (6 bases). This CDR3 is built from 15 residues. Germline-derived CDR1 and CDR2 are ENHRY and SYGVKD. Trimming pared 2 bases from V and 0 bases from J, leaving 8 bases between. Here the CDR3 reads CAISEKGLSYNEQFF. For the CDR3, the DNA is TGTGCCATCAGTGAGAAGGGACTCTCCTACAATGAGCAGTTCTTC.

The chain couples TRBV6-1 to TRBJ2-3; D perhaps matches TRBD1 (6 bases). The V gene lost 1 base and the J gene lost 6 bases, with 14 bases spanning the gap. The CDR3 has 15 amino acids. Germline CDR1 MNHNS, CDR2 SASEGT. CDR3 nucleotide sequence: TGTGCCAGCAGTGAAGTACAGGGTAGGGGTGATACGCAGTATTTT. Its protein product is CASSEVQGRGDTQYF.